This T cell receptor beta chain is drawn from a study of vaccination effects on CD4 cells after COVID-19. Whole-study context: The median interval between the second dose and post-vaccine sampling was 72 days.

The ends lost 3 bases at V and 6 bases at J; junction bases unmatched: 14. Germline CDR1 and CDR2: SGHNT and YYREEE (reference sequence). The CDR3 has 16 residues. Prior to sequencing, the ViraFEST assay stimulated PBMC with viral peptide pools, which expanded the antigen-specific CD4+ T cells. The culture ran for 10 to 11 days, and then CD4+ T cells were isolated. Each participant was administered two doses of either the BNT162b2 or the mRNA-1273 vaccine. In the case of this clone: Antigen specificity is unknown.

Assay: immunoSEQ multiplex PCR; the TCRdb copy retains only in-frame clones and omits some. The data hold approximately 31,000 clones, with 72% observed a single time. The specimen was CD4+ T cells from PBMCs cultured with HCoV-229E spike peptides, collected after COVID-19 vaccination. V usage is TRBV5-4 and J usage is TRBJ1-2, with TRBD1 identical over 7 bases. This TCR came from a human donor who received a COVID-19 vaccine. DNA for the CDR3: TGTGCCAGCAGCTCCCTGGGTTTTACAGGGGAGGATGGCTACACCTTC. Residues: CASSSLGFTGEDGYTF.